The T cell receptor beta chain under discussion was sequenced for a study of cytomegalovirus exposure and HLA in healthy donors. Study-level points and caveats: More than 15,000 TCR beta sequences were associated with HLA alleles at 0.05 false discovery rate in a later analysis. Rare TCR sequences dominated, though some public TCRs recurred in many donors.

Regarding this clone: Its target is not known.

The V and J ends lost 5 bases and 2 bases respectively, with 16 bases between them. The V gene's germline CDR1 is SGHNT and CDR2 YENEEA. The CDR3 consists of 15 residues. The primer mix had 60 Vbeta and 13 Jbeta primers. Data came from immunoSEQ multiplex PCR; TCRdb stores just in-frame clones and leaves some out. In total, the table holds more than 90,000 clones. This receptor was obtained from a man aged 35 to 55 in good health and CMV-seropositive. The sequenced material came from PBMCs. V and J are TRBV11-3 and TRBJ2-7, with D tentatively TRBD2 (6 bases). CDR3 residues: CASSVGGKGPYEQYF. CDR3 coding DNA: TGTGCCAGCAGCGTGGGCGGGAAGGGGCCCTACGAGCAGTACTTC.